The 7 T cell receptor beta chains reported below all come from one sample, sequenced in a study of PD-1 blockade in mismatch repair-deficient tumors (dated 2017 in TCRdb). Libraries were built with the immunoSEQ multiplex PCR assay. In its TCRdb copy, this immuneACCESS table keeps in-frame sequences only and misses some clones. Where compared with another copy, unresolved V genes explain less than half of these, and the others have no known cause. The sample table contains 90,000 to 120,000 clones; only one count was recorded for approximately 83% of them. Approximately 6.5% of the sample goes to the ten largest clones. Sample: peripheral blood, taken 35 to 37 weeks after starting pembrolizumab. Receptor source: an adult with mismatch repair-deficient cancer.

V and J are TRBV6-5 and TRBJ2-5; no clear D. V was clipped by 2 bases and J by 3 bases, with 7 bases between them. This CDR3 contains 13 residues. CDR1 is MNHEY, CDR2 SVGAGI, per germline. In nucleotides, the CDR3 is TGTGCCAGCAGTTACGTCAGCAAAGAGACCCAGTACTTC. As protein: CASSYVSKETQYF.

The V gene is TRBV7-6, the J gene TRBJ2-1; no clear D. Germline V gene sequence: CDR1 SGHVS, CDR2 FNYEAQ. V shed 1 base and J shed 10 bases, with 11 bases lying between them. The CDR3 is 13 residues long. The CDR3 reads CASSLGSVYEQFF. CDR3 DNA: TGTGCCAGCAGCTTAGGTTCTGTTTACGAGCAGTTCTTC.

The gene calls are TRBV5-1 and TRBJ2-2; 12 bases are shared with TRBD2. J was trimmed by 5 bases and V by 0 bases; bases with no gene match: 5. The germline CDR1 and CDR2 sequences are SGHRS and YFSETQ. CDR3 length equals 17 residues. CDR3 nucleotide sequence: TGCGCCAGCAGCTTGGAGGCGGGACTAGCGGGTACCGGGGAGCTGTTTTTT. It specifies CASSLEAGLAGTGELFF.

The sample holds one count of this clone. The V gene is TRBV19, the J gene TRBJ1-1, with TRBD1 matching over 8 bases. CDR1 LNHDA and CDR2 SQIVND come from the germline V gene (reference sequence). The CDR3 is 14 residues long. Trimming at V came to 4 bases and at J to 1 base, leaving 2 bases not matched to a gene. The CDR3: CASSRTGTNTEAFF. DNA of the CDR3: TGTGCCAGTAGTAGGACAGGGACGAACACTGAAGCTTTCTTT.

J is TRBJ1-2 and V is TRBV28; D is possibly TRBD1 (5 bases). The germline V gene has CDR1 MDHEN and CDR2 SYDVKM. Trimming removed 3 bases at V and 8 bases at J, with 16 bases between. There are 14 residues in the CDR3. CDR3 sequence reads: CASSFRGRGAGYTF. CDR3 sequence (DNA): TGTGCCAGCAGTTTCCGTGGAAGGGGAGCAGGCTACACCTTC.

J is TRBJ2-7 and V is TRBV5-1; D is possibly TRBD2 (5 bases). CDR1 SGHRS and CDR2 YFSETQ come from the germline V gene. The length of the CDR3 is 14 residues. Trimming stripped 1 base from V and 2 bases from J, with 10 bases between. This CDR3 is CASSLLSRAYEQYF. The CDR3, as DNA: TGCGCCAGCAGCTTGTTGTCGCGGGCCTACGAGCAGTACTTC.

This chain connects TRBV5-1 to TRBJ1-1; D is perhaps TRBD1 (5 bases). Germline CDR1 reads SGHRS; CDR2 reads YFSETQ. V was cut by 1 base and J by 5 bases, with 15 bases left in between. This CDR3 has 15 amino acids. In DNA, the CDR3 is TGCGCCAGCAGCTTGCTGTCCAGGGTTGGTACTGAAGCTTTCTTT. Amino acid sequence: CASSLLSRVGTEAFF. Drawing the rest from reference TRBV5-1 and TRBJ1-1, the complete variable domain is KAGVTQTPRYLIKTRGQQVTLSCSPISGHRSVSWYQQTPGQGLQFLFEYFSETQRNKGNFPGRFSGRQFSNSRSEMNVSTLELGDSALYLCASSLLSRVGTEAFFGQGTRLTVV.